One TCR beta chain is described in this entry. The entry originates in a study of blood T cell repertoires in COVID-19. Study at large: The samples span acute and convalescent COVID-19 from the United States, Italy and Spain.

The CDR3 contains 13 residues. Germline assignment: CDR1 LGHDT and CDR2 YNNKEL (reference sequence). V was cut by 4 bases and J by 10 bases, with 16 bases left in between. This table comes from immunoSEQ multiplex PCR, and its TCRdb copy is limited to in-frame clones, with some not included. This sample has around 260,000 clones, with around nine tenths found just once. The sequenced sample was peripheral blood. The gene calls are TRBV3-1 (or the pseudogene TRBV3-2) and TRBJ1-2; possibly TRBD1 for D (6 bases). This TCR came from a man aged 35-49 years who had recovered from COVID-19. CDR3 coding DNA: TGTGCCAGCAGCCGGGGCAGGGGCACATACTACACCTTC. It encodes CASSRGRGTYYTF.